This T cell receptor beta chain was recorded in a study of blood T cell repertoires in COVID-19. Study information: T cells, B-cell-depleted T cells, or PBMCs supplied cDNA or gDNA.

Measured with immunoSEQ multiplex PCR; TCRdb has only the in-frame clones, and not every one. The sample lists roughly 250,000 clones, about nine tenths occurring once. The CDR3 has 15 amino acids. Germline V gene sequence: CDR1 MNHNS, CDR2 SASEGT. V gave up 1 base and J gave up 1 base; unmatched junction bases: 2. This clone was observed a single time. The sample was PBMCs or T cells enriched from blood (not recorded which). The chain combines TRBV6-1 with TRBJ2-5; 8 bases align to TRBD2. This receptor was taken from a woman between 18 and 29 years old who had recovered from COVID-19. CDR3 bases: TGTGCCAGCAGTGAAGTGCGGGGGGCCCAAGAGACCCAGTACTTC. Translating gives CASSEVRGAQETQYF.